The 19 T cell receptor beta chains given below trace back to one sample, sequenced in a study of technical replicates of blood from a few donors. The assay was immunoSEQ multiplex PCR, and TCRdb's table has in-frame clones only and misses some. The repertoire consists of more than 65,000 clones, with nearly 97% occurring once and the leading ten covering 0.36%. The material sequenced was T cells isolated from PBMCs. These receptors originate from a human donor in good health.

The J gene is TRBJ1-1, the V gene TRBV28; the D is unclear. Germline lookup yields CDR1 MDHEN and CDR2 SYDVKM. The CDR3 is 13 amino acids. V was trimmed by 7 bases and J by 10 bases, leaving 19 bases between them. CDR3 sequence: CASTKGRVGVAFF. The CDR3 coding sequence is TGTGCCAGCACTAAGGGAAGGGTGGGAGTAGCTTTCTTT.

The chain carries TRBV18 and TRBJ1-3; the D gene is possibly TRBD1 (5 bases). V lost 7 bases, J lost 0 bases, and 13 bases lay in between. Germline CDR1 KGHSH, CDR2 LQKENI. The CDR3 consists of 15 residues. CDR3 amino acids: CASFDTTVSGNTIYF. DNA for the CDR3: TGTGCCAGCTTTGATACGACAGTCTCTGGAAACACCATATATTTT.

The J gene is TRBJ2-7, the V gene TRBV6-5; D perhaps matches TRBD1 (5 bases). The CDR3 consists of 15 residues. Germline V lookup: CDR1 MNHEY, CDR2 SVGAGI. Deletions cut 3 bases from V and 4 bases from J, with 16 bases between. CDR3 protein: CASSYLLGRTYEQYF. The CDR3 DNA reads TGTGCCAGCAGTTATTTGCTGGGGCGGACGTACGAGCAGTACTTC.

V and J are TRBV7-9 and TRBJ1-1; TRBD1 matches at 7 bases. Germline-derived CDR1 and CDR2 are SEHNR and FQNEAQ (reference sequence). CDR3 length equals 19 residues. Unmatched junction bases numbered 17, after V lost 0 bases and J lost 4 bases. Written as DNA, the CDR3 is TGTGCCAGCAGCTTAGCTGTACTAAGACAGGGTAGGCTTGGCACTGAAGCTTTCTTT. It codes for CASSLAVLRQGRLGTEAFF.

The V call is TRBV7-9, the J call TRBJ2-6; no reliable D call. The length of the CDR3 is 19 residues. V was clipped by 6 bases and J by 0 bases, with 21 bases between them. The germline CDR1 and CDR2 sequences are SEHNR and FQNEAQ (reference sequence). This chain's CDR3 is CASRPEPLKVISGANVLTF. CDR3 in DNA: TGTGCCAGCAGACCTGAGCCACTAAAAGTTATCTCTGGGGCCAACGTCCTGACTTTC.

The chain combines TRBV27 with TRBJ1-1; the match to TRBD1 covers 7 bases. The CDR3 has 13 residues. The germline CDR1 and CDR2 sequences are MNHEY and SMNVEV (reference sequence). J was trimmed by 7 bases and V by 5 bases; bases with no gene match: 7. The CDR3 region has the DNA TGTGCCAGCAGTATCCCGGGACAGCTTGAAGCTTTCTTT. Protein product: CASSIPGQLEAFF.

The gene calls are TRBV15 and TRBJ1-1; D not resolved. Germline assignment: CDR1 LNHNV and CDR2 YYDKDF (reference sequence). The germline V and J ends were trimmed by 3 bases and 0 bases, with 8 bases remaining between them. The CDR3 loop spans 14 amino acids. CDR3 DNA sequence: TGTGCCACCAGCAGTGGACTGATGAACACTGAAGCTTTCTTT. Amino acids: CATSSGLMNTEAFF.

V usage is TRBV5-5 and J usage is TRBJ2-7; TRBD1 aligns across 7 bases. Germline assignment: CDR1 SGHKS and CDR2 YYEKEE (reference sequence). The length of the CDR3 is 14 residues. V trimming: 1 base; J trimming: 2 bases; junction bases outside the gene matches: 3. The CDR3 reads CASSLMGTAYEQYF. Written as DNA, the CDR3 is TGTGCCAGCAGCTTGATGGGGACAGCCTACGAGCAGTACTTC.

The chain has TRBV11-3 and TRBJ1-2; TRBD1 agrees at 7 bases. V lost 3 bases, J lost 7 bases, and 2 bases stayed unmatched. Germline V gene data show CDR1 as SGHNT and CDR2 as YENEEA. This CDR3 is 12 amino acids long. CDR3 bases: TGTGCCAGCAGCTTGACAGGGAGTGGCTACACCTTC. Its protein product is CASSLTGSGYTF.

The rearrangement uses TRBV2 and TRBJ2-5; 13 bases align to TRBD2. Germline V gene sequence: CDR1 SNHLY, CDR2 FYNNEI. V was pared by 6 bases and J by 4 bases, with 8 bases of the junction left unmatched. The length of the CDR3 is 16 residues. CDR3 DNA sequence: TGTGCCAGCAGACAAGGACTAGCGGGAGTAAGAGAGACCCAGTACTTC. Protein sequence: CASRQGLAGVRETQYF. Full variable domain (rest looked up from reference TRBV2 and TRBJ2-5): EPEVTQTPSHQVTQMGQEVILRCVPISNHLYFYWYRQILGQKVEFLVSFYNNEISEKSEIFDDQFSVERPDGSNFTLKIRSTKLEDSAMYFCASRQGLAGVRETQYFGPGTRLLVL.

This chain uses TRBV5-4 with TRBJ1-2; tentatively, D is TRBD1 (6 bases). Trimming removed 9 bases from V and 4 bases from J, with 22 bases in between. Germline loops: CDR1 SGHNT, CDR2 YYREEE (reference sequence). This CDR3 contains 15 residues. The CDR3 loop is CATSSLIDRLYGYTF. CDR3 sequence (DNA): TGTGCCACTAGTTCCCTAATTGACAGGCTCTATGGCTACACCTTC.

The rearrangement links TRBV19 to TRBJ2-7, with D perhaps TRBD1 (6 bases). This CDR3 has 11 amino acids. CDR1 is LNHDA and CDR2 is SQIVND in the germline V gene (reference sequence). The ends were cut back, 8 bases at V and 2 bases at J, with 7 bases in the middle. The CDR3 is CASQGPYEQYF. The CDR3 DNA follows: TGTGCCAGTCAGGGGCCCTACGAGCAGTACTTC.

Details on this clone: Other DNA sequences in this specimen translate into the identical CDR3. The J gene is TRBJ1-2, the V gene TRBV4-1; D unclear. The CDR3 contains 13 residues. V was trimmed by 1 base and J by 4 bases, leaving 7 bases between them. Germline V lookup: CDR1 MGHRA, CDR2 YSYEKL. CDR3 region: CASSQAGIYGYTF. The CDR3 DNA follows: TGCGCCAGCAGCCAAGCCGGGATCTATGGCTACACCTTC.

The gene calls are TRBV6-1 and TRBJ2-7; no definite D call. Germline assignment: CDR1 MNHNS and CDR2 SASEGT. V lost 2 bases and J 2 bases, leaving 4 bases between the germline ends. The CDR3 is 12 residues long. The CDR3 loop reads CASSEPTYEQYF. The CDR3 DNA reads TGTGCCAGCAGTGAACCTACCTACGAGCAGTACTTC.

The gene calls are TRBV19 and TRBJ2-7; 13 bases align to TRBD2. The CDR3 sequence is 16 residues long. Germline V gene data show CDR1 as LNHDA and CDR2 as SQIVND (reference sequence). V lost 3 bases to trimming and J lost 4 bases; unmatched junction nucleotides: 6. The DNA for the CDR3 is TGTGCCAGTAGTATTTTCGTGACTAGCGGGGGGTACGAGCAGTACTTC. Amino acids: CASSIFVTSGGYEQYF. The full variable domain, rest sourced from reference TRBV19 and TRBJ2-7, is DGGITQSPKYLFRKEGQNVTLSCEQNLNHDAMYWYRQDPGQGLRLIYYSQIVNDFQKGDIAEGYSVSREKKESFPLTVTSAQKNPTAFYLCASSIFVTSGGYEQYFGPGTRLTVT.

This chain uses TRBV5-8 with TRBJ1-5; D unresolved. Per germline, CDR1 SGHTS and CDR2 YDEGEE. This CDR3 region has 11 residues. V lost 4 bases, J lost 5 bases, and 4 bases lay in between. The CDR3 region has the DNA TGTGCCAGCAGCCTTTATCAGCCCCAGCATTTT. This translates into CASSLYQPQHF.

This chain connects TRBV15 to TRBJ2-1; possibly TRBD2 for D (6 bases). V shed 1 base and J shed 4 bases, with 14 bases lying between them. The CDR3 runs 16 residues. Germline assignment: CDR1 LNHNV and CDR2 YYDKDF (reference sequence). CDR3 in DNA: TGTGCCACCAGCAGAGTTTTCCGGGAGCAATACAATGAGCAGTTCTTC. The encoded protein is CATSRVFREQYNEQFF. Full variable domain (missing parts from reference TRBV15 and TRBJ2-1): DAMVIQNPRYQVTQFGKPVTLSCSQTLNHNVMYWYQQKSSQAPKLLFHYYDKDFNNEADTPDNFQSRRPNTSFCFLDIRSPGLGDTAMYLCATSRVFREQYNEQFFGPGTRLTVL.

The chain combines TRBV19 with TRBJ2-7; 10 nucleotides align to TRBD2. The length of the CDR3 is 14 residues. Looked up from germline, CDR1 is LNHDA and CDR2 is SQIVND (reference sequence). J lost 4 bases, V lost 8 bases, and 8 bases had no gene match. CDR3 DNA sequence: TGTGCCAGTGCTTCTAGCGGGAGACCTTACGAGCAGTACTTC. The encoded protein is CASASSGRPYEQYF.

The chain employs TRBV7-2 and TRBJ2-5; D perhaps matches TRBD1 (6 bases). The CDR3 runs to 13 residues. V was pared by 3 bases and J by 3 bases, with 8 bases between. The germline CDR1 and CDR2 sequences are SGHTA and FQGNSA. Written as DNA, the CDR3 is TGTGCCAGCAGCTTTAACAGGGAAGAGACCCAGTACTTC. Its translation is CASSFNREETQYF.